The present entry profiles one T cell receptor beta chain with its context. Antigen unknown. After constant-region reverse-primer amplification, full-length variable regions underwent semi-nested PCR with Nested Universal Primer A. TCRdb fed the 5' RACE reads into MiXCR, producing one record per CDR3 protein. In the table there are over 40,000 distinct CDR3 sequences, roughly 20% of which are singletons. The V end was cut by 2 bases, the J end by 7 bases, with 9 bases between. The CDR3 runs 12 residues. CDR1 SEHNR and CDR2 FQNEAQ come from the germline V gene (reference sequence). Treg sorting used a CD4+CD25+CD127-/low gate. Overall study results and limits: The larger cohort examined one V-J beta rearrangement, not whole repertoires. Tumor Treg TCRs overlapped most with tumor naive CD4+ cells. The TCR gene usage of tumor memory CD4+ T cells clustered together with blood and lymph node memory CD4+ cells and with lymph node naive CD4+ cells.

The sequenced sample was Tregs sorted from a lymph node. The chain employs TRBV7-9 and TRBJ2-7; no clear D gene. This TCR derives from a female donor with breast cancer. CDR3 protein: CASSLPLGEQYF. The CDR3 nucleotides read TGTGCCAGCAGCTTACCTCTGGGGGAGCAGTACTTC.